This TCR beta chain is from a study of blood T cell repertoires in COVID-19 (TCRdb year 2020). Regarding the complete study: Samples from collaborators originated in the United States, Italy and Spain and spanned both the acute and convalescent phases of COVID-19. The prospective study material was composed of cDNA or gDNA derived from T cells, B-cell-depleted T cells, or PBMCs. Subjects who had been exposed to COVID-19, were actively infected with it, or had recovered from it provided the deeply sampled blood TCRbeta repertoires that made up the dataset. The repertoires were released in a freely available public database meant as a resource for research on the immune response to SARS-CoV-2. The samples were drawn from two sources: the first 160 participants of the ongoing ImmuneRACE study, and approximately 1,300 subjects contributed by 6 global collaborators. The sample metadata nearly always contained a de-identified subject ID, COVID-19 status, age in years and sex. Where HLA class I and class II types were available, the types were taken from metadata supplied by the sample provider, not from assay-based typing.

At one collaborating source in Seattle, patients were enrolled during active infection and were followed longitudinally through the course of disease. Collaborating institutions collected whole blood in K2EDTA tubes following their own protocols. For TCRbeta analysis, collaborators shipped samples in one of three forms: frozen whole blood, isolated PBMCs, or DNA extracted from either of those sample types. Relative to germline, V is missing 1 base and J is missing 2 bases, with 4 bases of the junction outside any gene match. The germline V gene encodes CDR1 WSHSY and CDR2 SAAADI. The CDR3 has 16 amino acids, counting the end cysteine and phenylalanine. Kept here is only the CDR3 DNA, which spans 48 bases and is read in frame from base 1. Beyond this particular receptor, the publication reports: Clinical and demographic metadata were provided uncurated, with the amount varying by source and participant.

TCRbeta CDR3 regions were amplified from genomic DNA using the immunoSEQ Assay, a bias-controlled multiplex PCR. The published analysis was carried out like this. The number of nucleated cells in each sample was estimated from the amplification of reference gene primers within the assay. Sequence reads were collapsed and filtered to measure the absolute abundance of every unique TCRbeta CDR3 rearrangement. For each sample, productive Simpson clonality was calculated by taking the square root of Simpson's diversity index across productive rearrangements. As stored in TCRdb, this immuneACCESS dataset retains in-frame rearrangements with V and J assigned. A fraction of the clones does not appear; measured against another copy, unresolved V genes explain less than half of the discrepancy, and the remainder lacks a known reason. From that table come the V and J calls and clone size; the DNA was used to work out D and trimming. The sample includes roughly 180,000 clones, with about 85% observed a single time. The top ten constitute approximately 6.9% of the sample.

Remarks on this clone: The clone's antigen remains unknown. No base qualities exist here, and no much larger clone lies one base off it.

The sequenced material came from peripheral blood. The chain joins TRBV10-2 to TRBJ1-5; the central 8 bases match TRBD1. The sequence was collected from a man older than 75 with COVID-19, enrolled during active disease. In nucleotide form, the sequence is TGCGCCAGCAGTGAGTATTGGACAGGGCGCAATCAGCCCCAGCATTTT. This is translated as CASSEYWTGRNQPQHF.